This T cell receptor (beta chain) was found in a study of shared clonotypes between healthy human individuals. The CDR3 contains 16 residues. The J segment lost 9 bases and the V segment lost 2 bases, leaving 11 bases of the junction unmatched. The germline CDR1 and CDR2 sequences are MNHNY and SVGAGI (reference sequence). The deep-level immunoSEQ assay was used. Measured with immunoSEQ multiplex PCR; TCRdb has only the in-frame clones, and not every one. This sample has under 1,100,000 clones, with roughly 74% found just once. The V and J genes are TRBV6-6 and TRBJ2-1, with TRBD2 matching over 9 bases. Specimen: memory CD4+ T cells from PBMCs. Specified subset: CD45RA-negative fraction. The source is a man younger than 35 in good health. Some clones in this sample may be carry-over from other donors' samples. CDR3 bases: TGTGCCAGCAGTTACGCCGGGACTAGCAATGGTGGTGAGCAGTTCTTC. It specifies CASSYAGTSNGGEQFF.